This TCR beta chain was sequenced in a study of blood T cell repertoires in COVID-19. The CDR3 consists of 16 residues. Germline values: CDR1 KGHDR, CDR2 SFDVKD. J was trimmed by 4 bases and V by 7 bases; bases with no gene match: 8. The sample holds one count of this clone. Sequencing used immunoSEQ multiplex PCR; TCRdb keeps in-frame clones, though not all of them. This table has about 130,000 clones, around 81% appearing once. The V and J genes are TRBV24-1 and TRBJ2-1, with 11 bases identical to TRBD2. The source of this sequence is a man younger than 40 with COVID-19, enrolled during active disease. Sequencing input: peripheral blood. The CDR3 nucleotides read TGTGCCACCAGCCCGAGACTAGCGGGAAGTTACAATGAGCAGTTCTTC. It codes for CATSPRLAGSYNEQFF.